The rows below give T cell receptor beta chains drawn from one sample of a study of cytomegalovirus exposure and HLA in healthy donors. Clones were sequenced by immunoSEQ multiplex PCR, and TCRdb holds only the in-frame ones, with some missing. The sample's table shows about 160,000 clones. Sequencing was performed on PBMCs. The receptors were sampled from a man in his thirties or forties in good health and CMV-seronegative. The CDR3 runs from the conserved cysteine through the conserved F or W. The D gene is left open where the match is weak.

TRBJ2-7 | TRBD1 | TRBV11-2 | TGTGCCAGCAGCTTGGACAGGTTCTACGAGCAGTACTTC | CASSLDRFYEQYF
TRBJ1-1 | TRBD1 | TRBV5-1 | TGCGCCAGCATCGGACAGGAAAACACTGAAGCTTTCTTT | CASIGQENTEAFF
TRBJ1-2 | . | TRBV7-8 | TGTGCCAGCAGCTTTGAGGGATTTGGCTACACCTTC | CASSFEGFGYTF
TRBJ2-7 | . | TRBV7-2 | TGTGCCAGCAGCTCCGGACAGCGGAGTTACTACGAGCAGTACTTC | CASSSGQRSYYEQYF
TRBJ2-7 | . | TRBV11-1 | TGTGCCAGCAGCTTAGGGGCCTCCTACGAGCAGTACTTC | CASSLGASYEQYF
TRBJ2-7 | TRBD1 | TRBV30 | TGTGCCTTCCACACAGGGGACAATGAGCAGTACTTC | CAFHTGDNEQYF
TRBJ2-7 | . | TRBV29-1 | TGCAGCGTTGAAGATCTTAGCCCGGCCTCCGAGCAGTACTTC | CSVEDLSPASEQYF
TRBJ2-1 | . | TRBV5-1 | TGCGCCAGCAGCTTGGGGAGCGGGCCCGACAATGAGCAGTTCTTC | CASSLGSGPDNEQFF
TRBJ1-2 | . | TRBV28 | TGTGCCAGCAGTTTCTGGGACACGGCCCTCTATGGCTACACCTTC | CASSFWDTALYGYTF
TRBJ2-2 | . | TRBV30 | TGTGCCTGGACGCGAGCGGAAGACACCGGGGAGCTGTTTTTT | CAWTRAEDTGELFF
TRBJ2-1 | . | TRBV27 | TGTGCCAGCAGTTTCCTGACAGGTGAGCAGTTCTTC | CASSFLTGEQFF
TRBJ2-2 | TRBD1 | TRBV19 | TGTGCCAGTAGTATTACCATGACAGGGATTTACACCGGGGAGCTGTTTTTT | CASSITMTGIYTGELFF
TRBJ1-2 | TRBD1 | TRBV19 | TGTGCCACTTTGAGGACAGGGGATCTTGGCTACACCTTC | CATLRTGDLGYTF
TRBJ2-1 | . | TRBV29-1 | TGCAGCGTGGAAAGAGGGGGTTTAAACAATGAGCAGTTCTTC | CSVERGGLNNEQFF
TRBJ2-7 | TRBD1 | TRBV7-8 | TGTGCCCGCAGCTACCGGGACAGGGCGGACGAGCAGTACTTC | CARSYRDRADEQYF
TRBJ1-2 | TRBD1 | TRBV7-9 | TGTGCCAGCAGCTACGGGACAGGGTGGAACTATGGCTACACCTTC | CASSYGTGWNYGYTF
TRBJ2-3 | . | TRBV6-4 | TGTGCCAGCAGTGACTCGGAGGCGGGGACGCAGTATTTT | CASSDSEAGTQYF
TRBJ2-7 | TRBD2 | TRBV6-1 | TGTGCCAGCAGTGATTTTCCGGGGAGCGGGAGGGCGTACGAGCAGTACTTC | CASSDFPGSGRAYEQYF
TRBJ2-7 | TRBD1 | TRBV2 | TGTGCCAGCAAACAGGGACAGATCTACGAGCAGTACTTC | CASKQGQIYEQYF
TRBJ2-4 | . | TRBV9 | TGTGCCAGCAGCGCCCTCGGACAGACCAAGGGAATTCAGTACTTC | CASSALGQTKGIQYF
TRBJ2-7 | . | TRBV28 | TGTGCCAGCAGAACAGCTCGATCGTTCCCCGCCTACGAGCAGTACTTC | CASRTARSFPAYEQYF
TRBJ1-4 | . | TRBV6-1 | TGTGCCGGGGCAGGAGCTGCAACTAATGAAAAACTGTTTTTT | CAGAGAATNEKLFF
TRBJ2-7 | TRBD1 | TRBV27 | TGTGCCAGCAGTTTGACAGGGTCTTCCTACGAGCAGTACTTC | CASSLTGSSYEQYF
TRBJ1-3 | . | TRBV7-9 | TGTGCCAGCAGCCCGAGTTGGAGTCGGGGAAACACCATATATTTT | CASSPSWSRGNTIYF
TRBJ1-1 | . | TRBV19 | TGTGCCAGTACCAACAGTGGGTGGAACACTGAAGCTTTCTTT | CASTNSGWNTEAFF
TRBJ2-5 | TRBD1 | TRBV18 | TGTGCCAGCTCGACGGGACAGCGAGAGACCCAGTACTTC | CASSTGQRETQYF
TRBJ2-7 | TRBD2 | TRBV28 | TGTGCCAGCGGGGGACTAGCGGGGAGCTCCTACGAGCAGTACTTC | CASGGLAGSSYEQYF
TRBJ2-7 | . | TRBV7-9 | TGTGCCAGCAGCAGGACATCCTACGAGCAGTACTTC | CASSRTSYEQYF
TRBJ1-3 | . | TRBV9 | TGTGCCAGCAGCTCGCTACTCTCTGGAAACACCATATATTTT | CASSSLLSGNTIYF